This TCR beta chain was sequenced during a study of regulatory T cells in long-lasting Graves disease. Regarding time point: newly diagnosed GD, antithyroid drugs for less than 3 months. RNA isolated from PBMCs was used to make the TCR library. Researchers made TCR beta libraries by using iRepertoire HTBI primers and running Arm-PCR on CDR3 regions. TCRdb used MiXCR to reprocess the multiplex PCR reads, holding one entry per CDR3 protein. The sample lists around 420,000 distinct CDR3 sequences, approximately 16% seen once, with about 7.8% in the top ten. This clonotype was counted between two and nine times. V was trimmed by 3 bases and J by 6 bases, leaving 5 bases between them. This CDR3 contains 12 residues. Germline V gives CDR1 MNHNS, CDR2 SASEGT. These data were likewise used in another study, on T cells in Graves' hyperthyroidism and ophthalmopathy. That report notes: HTBI primers were the set used in a first-round RT-PCR of the TCR CDR3. Blood also showed most of the thyroid clonotypes that were expanded above 0.001.

The TCR sequence derives from a woman aged 40 to 50 with Graves disease. V is TRBV6-1 and J is TRBJ2-2; a possible D gene is TRBD2 (5 bases). The starting material was peripheral blood mononuclear cells (PBMCs), obtained at new diagnosis, from a patient treated with antithyroid drugs. This chain's CDR3 is CASSDGAGELFF. The CDR3 DNA reads as TGTGCCAGCAGTGACGGGGCCGGGGAGCTGTTTTTT.